This passage covers 10 T cell receptor beta chains from one sample sequenced in a study of blood T cells in healthy people across ages. The authors ran a second PCR of about 6 to 12 cycles using a sample-barcoded 5' primer and a J-beta primer mix. TCRdb re-called the 5' RACE reads with MiXCR, one entry per CDR3 protein. This sample has about 780,000 distinct CDR3 sequences; 35% to 50% occur once, and the top ten carry roughly 18%. The sequenced sample consisted of blood. Receptor source: a man at least 80 years old in good health.

This clonotype was counted a few times. V and J are TRBV3-1 and TRBJ2-1, with a tentative D call TRBD1 (6 bases). This CDR3 is built from 14 residues. The germline V gene encodes CDR1 LGHDT and CDR2 YNNKEL (reference sequence). V shed 1 base and J shed 7 bases, with 11 bases lying between them. The CDR3 here is CASSQGAGVNEQFF. The CDR3 DNA reads as TGTGCCAGCAGCCAAGGGGCAGGGGTGAATGAGCAGTTCTTC.

This chain connects TRBV7-9 to TRBJ2-7, with 10 bases that match TRBD2. The CDR3 runs to 16 residues. The germline CDR1 and CDR2 sequences are SEHNR and FQNEAQ (reference sequence). V dropped 0 bases and J dropped 5; count of bases not matched to a gene: 7. CDR3 in amino acids: CASSLAVAGGLDEQYF. The CDR3 DNA reads as TGTGCCAGCAGCTTAGCTGTAGCGGGAGGCCTCGACGAGCAGTACTTC.

The table lists this clonotype with a few counts. V and J are TRBV20-1 and TRBJ2-7, with 7 bases identical to TRBD1. Germline CDR1 DFQATT, CDR2 SNEGSKA (reference sequence). The CDR3 has 14 residues. Trimming removed 5 bases from V and 3 bases from J; junction bases left unmatched: 10. This CDR3 is CSAEDRERLYEQYF. The CDR3 nucleotides read TGCAGTGCTGAAGACAGGGAGAGACTCTACGAGCAGTACTTC.

To note about this clonotype: A much larger clone differs by one base, so this may be a read error. This chain joins TRBV28 and TRBJ2-4, with D unclear. With the DNA end fitting TRBJ2-7 better, the J assignment may be wrong. The CDR3 covers 12 residues. From germline, CDR1 is MDHEN and CDR2 SYDVKM. This CDR3 is CANSRAAYEQYF. CDR3 in DNA: TGTGCCAACAGCCGCGCCGCCTACGAGCAGTACTTC.

The V gene is TRBV7-9, the J gene TRBJ1-3; TRBD1 matches 9 bases. Germline V gene data show CDR1 as SEHNR and CDR2 as FQNEAQ (reference sequence). This CDR3 is 14 amino acids long. The V segment lost 5 bases and the J segment 5 bases; nucleotides outside the gene matches: 4. This CDR3 reads CASSPGQGRNTIYF. CDR3 bases: TGTGCCAGCAGCCCGGGACAGGGAAGAAACACCATATATTTT.

About this clonotype: The junction and the germline gene differ at one end; a read error may be behind it. This rearrangement joins TRBV5-6 to TRBJ1-1, with D hard to call. Germline V CDR1 and CDR2: SGHDT, YYEEEE. The CDR3 runs 15 residues. This chain's CDR3 is CASSTPGITDTEAFF. Written as DNA, the CDR3 is TGCGCCAGCAGCACGCCTGGGATAACGGACACTGAAGCTTTCTTT.

This clonotype has more than one count but fewer than ten. The chain uses TRBV4-3 and TRBJ2-5; perhaps TRBD1 as D (6 bases). This CDR3 comprises 14 residues. The germline V gene encodes CDR1 LGHNA and CDR2 YSLEER. The V gene lost 0 bases and the J gene lost 7 bases, with 12 bases spanning the gap. The CDR3 sequence is CASSQDTGPSTQYF. The CDR3 DNA reads as TGCGCCAGCAGCCAAGATACAGGGCCTTCGACCCAGTACTTC.

This clonotype was seen more than once but under ten times. This chain connects TRBV7-2 to TRBJ1-2; D ambiguous. V lost 10 bases and J 2 bases, leaving 14 bases between the germline ends. CDR3 size: 13 residues. In germline, CDR1 is SGHTA, CDR2 FQGNSA. The CDR3 DNA reads TGTGCCATTAGAAGCCCGGGGAACTATGGCTACACCTTC. Its translation is CAIRSPGNYGYTF. Using reference TRBV7-2 and TRBJ1-2 for the parts outside the CDR3, the full variable domain is GAGVSQSPSNKVTEKGKDVELRCDPISGHTALYWYRQSLGQGLEFLIYFQGNSAPDKSGLPSDRFSAERTGGSVSTLTIQRTQQEDSAVYLCAIRSPGNYGYTFGSGTRLTVV.

The chain employs TRBV6-2 or TRBV6-3 and TRBJ2-1, with a tentative D call TRBD2 (6 bases). There are 13 residues in the CDR3. Deletions cut 4 bases from V and 8 bases from J, with 12 bases between. Germline CDR1 and CDR2: MNHEY and SVGEGT. CDR3 sequence reads: CASSLTSYHEQFF. In nucleotides, the CDR3 is TGTGCCAGCAGTTTGACTAGTTACCATGAGCAGTTCTTC.

V and J are TRBV27 and TRBJ2-3; possibly TRBD2 for D (7 bases). The CDR3 consists of 16 residues. Germline V lookup: CDR1 MNHEY, CDR2 SMNVEV (reference sequence). The V end lost 3 bases, the J end lost 6 bases, and 19 bases lay between the germline ends. The CDR3 here is CASSFKGGGYWDTQYF. The CDR3 coding sequence is TGTGCCAGCAGTTTCAAAGGGGGAGGGTATTGGGATACGCAGTATTTT.